Reported below is one T cell receptor (beta chain). What it binds is unknown. Every donor provided ten milliliters of peripheral blood. The CDR3 has 16 amino acids. CDR1 MNHNS and CDR2 SASEGT come from the germline V gene. The V gene end was trimmed by 6 bases and the J gene end by 2 bases; junction bases not matched to a gene: 8. This sample is drawn from a study of blood T cells in healthy people across ages. Study outcomes and limitations: CMV status of donors was not determined, possibly confounding expanded clonotype changes.

Alongside a J-beta primer mix, a sample-barcoded 5' primer served in a second PCR lasting about 6 to 11 cycles. TCRdb fed the 5' RACE reads into MiXCR, producing one record per CDR3 protein. The table shows approximately 800,000 distinct CDR3 sequences, with approximately 65% occurring only once. The chain has TRBV6-1 and TRBJ2-3; 10 positions match TRBD2. The sample consisted of blood. This TCR derives from a man aged 30 to 45 in good health. The CDR3 DNA is TGTGCCAGCAGCTTGAAGCGGGGGGGTATCACAGATACGCAGTATTTT. This sequence encodes CASSLKRGGITDTQYF.